This is a list of T cell receptor beta chains from one sample in a study of T cell repertoires in cytomegalovirus infection. TCRdb independently ran MiXCR on the reads; one entry per CDR3 protein. The sample has 740,000 or so distinct CDR3 sequences, approximately 34% seen once. The sequencing sample was made of PBMCs. The receptor set was obtained from a human donor in good health (CMV status not recorded). Some clones in this sample may be carry-over from other donors' samples. CDR3s include the opening cysteine and the closing phenylalanine or tryptophan. D genes are given only for firm matches. The size of a clone is reported for some rows only, either as once, few or many, or as a class for expanded clones.

>TRBD2|TRBV7-8|TRBJ2-1|many
CASSSSGRAGFF
TGTGCCAGCAGCTCTAGCGGGAGGGCCGGGTTCTTC
>NA|TRBV10-3|TRBJ2-2|once
CAVHAGKTNTGELFF
TGTGCCGTACACGCGGGCAAGACGAACACCGGGGAGCTGTTTTTT
>NA|TRBV7-6|TRBJ1-1|few
CASSPDRTAEAFF
TGTGCCAGCAGCCCTGACAGAACCGCTGAAGCTTTCTTT
>NA|TRBV4-1|TRBJ1-6|NA
CASGDRGPINSPLHF
TGCGCCAGCGGAGATAGGGGCCCTATAAATTCACCCCTCCACTTT
>NA|TRBV30|TRBJ1-5|few
CAWSLGGTRNQPQHF
TGTGCCTGGAGTTTGGGGGGCACTCGCAATCAGCCCCAGCATTTT
>NA|TRBV4-1|TRBJ1-3|few
CASSHRDAVGNTIYF
TGCGCCAGCAGCCACAGGGACGCGGTCGGAAACACCATATATTTT
>NA|TRBV4-1|TRBJ1-5|few
CASSLFEGEGQPQHF
TGCGCCAGCAGCCTTTTCGAGGGGGAAGGTCAGCCCCAGCATTTT
>NA|TRBV4-1|TRBJ2-2|NA
CASSQDRGASATGELFF
TGCGCCAGCAGCCAAGATCGCGGAGCTAGCGCTACCGGGGAGCTGTTTTTT
>TRBD1|TRBV5-1|TRBJ2-1|NA
CDSSPDRGHEQFF
TGCGACAGCAGCCCCGACAGGGGGCATGAGCAGTTCTTC
>NA|TRBV7-9|TRBJ1-1|NA
CDSSSDNGDAEAFF
TGTGACAGCAGCTCCGATAATGGGGACGCTGAAGCTTTCTTT
>TRBD1|TRBV24-1|TRBJ1-2|NA
CATSEGQGYVYGYTF
TGTGCCACCAGTGAGGGACAGGGATACGTCTATGGCTACACCTTC
>NA|TRBV27|TRBJ1-5|NA
CASRPWDFNQPQHF
TGTGCCAGCCGTCCCTGGGACTTTAATCAGCCCCAGCATTTT
>NA|TRBV11-2|TRBJ2-7|few
CASSPRRGPYEQYF
TGTGCCAGCAGCCCGAGGCGGGGGCCCTACGAGCAGTACTTC
>NA|TRBV7-9|TRBJ2-6|many
CASSSGTGSGGANVLTF
TGTGCCAGCAGTTCCGGGACGGGGTCCGGTGGGGCCAACGTCCTGACTTTC
>NA|TRBV15|TRBJ2-6|few
CATSRARFSGANVLTF
TGTGCCACCAGCAGGGCCAGGTTCTCTGGGGCCAACGTCCTGACTTTC
>NA|TRBV27|TRBJ2-7|NA
CASSLRGPEAYEQYF
TGTGCCAGCAGTTTAAGAGGGCCGGAGGCCTACGAGCAGTACTTC
>NA|TRBV5-4|TRBJ2-6|NA
CASSPMRGESSGANVLTF
TGTGCCAGCAGCCCCATGAGAGGGGAAAGCTCTGGGGCCAACGTCCTGACTTTC
>NA|TRBV5-1|TRBJ2-3|NA
CASSGSRETDTQYF
TGCGCCAGCAGCGGATCCCGGGAGACAGATACGCAGTATTTT
>TRBD2|TRBV20-1|TRBJ2-1|NA
CSANKPVLAFYNEQFF
TGCAGTGCTAATAAGCCGGTACTAGCGTTCTACAATGAGCAGTTCTTC
>NA|TRBV7-6|TRBJ2-1|few
CASSLAPGMHEQFF
TGTGCTAGCAGCTTAGCCCCCGGGATGCATGAGCAGTTCTTC
>NA|TRBV7-9|TRBJ1-6|few
CASSLAPHGSPLHF
TGTGCCAGCAGCTTAGCCCCCCACGGGTCACCCCTCCACTTT
>NA|TRBV11-2|TRBJ1-1|few
CASSLGGRGGGNTEAFF
TGTGCCAGCAGCTTGGGGGGGAGAGGCGGGGGGAACACTGAAGCTTTCTTT
>TRBD2|TRBV7-2|TRBJ2-7|many
CASSPRNSGSDEQYF
TGTGCCAGCAGCCCTAGAAATAGCGGGAGCGACGAGCAGTACTTC
>NA|TRBV7-9|TRBJ2-7|NA
CASSLDRGTVTYEQYF
TGTGCCAGCAGCTTAGATCGCGGGACAGTAACCTACGAGCAGTACTTC
>TRBD1|TRBV7-2|TRBJ2-7|many
CASSLSRTGYEQYF
TGTGCCAGCAGCTTAAGCAGGACAGGGTACGAGCAGTACTTC
>NA|TRBV7-2|TRBJ2-7|many
CASSLEFPPSPYEQYF
TGTGCCAGCAGCTTAGAGTTCCCGCCATCACCTTACGAGCAGTACTTC
>NA|TRBV14|TRBJ2-3|few
CASSQEATGPTPNTQYF
TGTGCCAGCAGCCAAGAGGCAACGGGGCCAACCCCAAATACGCAGTATTTT
>TRBD1|TRBV14|TRBJ2-1|NA
CASSQEWHPGQLENEQFF
TGTGCCAGCAGCCAAGAATGGCATCCGGGACAGCTGGAGAATGAGCAGTTCTTC
>TRBD2|TRBV6-1|TRBJ2-7|few
CASSPRLASSYEQYF
TGTGCCAGCAGTCCACGACTAGCGTCCTCCTACGAGCAGTACTTC
>NA|TRBV6-9|TRBJ2-4|few
CASSYSGEKYLKNIQYF
TGTGCCAGCAGTTATTCCGGAGAAAAATACCTCAAAAACATTCAGTACTTC
>NA|TRBV4-1|TRBJ1-1|NA
CSSSQDVRVWNTEAFF
TGCTCCAGCAGCCAAGATGTGAGGGTTTGGAACACTGAAGCTTTCTTT
>NA|TRBV5-4|TRBJ2-7|NA
CASSKQGYEQYF
TGTGCCAGCAGTAAACAGGGTTACGAGCAGTACTTC
>TRBD2|TRBV6-1|TRBJ2-5|NA
CASIEGASGKETQYF
TGTGCCAGCATTGAAGGGGCTAGCGGGAAAGAGACCCAGTACTTC
>NA|TRBV7-2|TRBJ2-7|many
CASSLVAQAYEQYF
TGTGCCAGCAGCTTAGTCGCACAGGCCTACGAGCAGTACTTC
>TRBD2|TRBV28|TRBJ2-5|NA
CASTPPGDPASGQETQYF
TGTGCCAGCACCCCCCCGGGGGATCCGGCTAGCGGCCAAGAGACCCAGTACTTC
>NA|TRBV28|TRBJ2-7|NA
CASSLDSLKYGEQYF
TGTGCCAGCAGTCTGGACAGTCTTAAGTATGGCGAGCAGTACTTC
>TRBD2|TRBV20-1|TRBJ2-3|NA
CSARDWGGRGGSDTQYF
TGCAGTGCTAGAGATTGGGGGGGTCGCGGGGGGTCAGATACGCAGTATTTT
>TRBD1|TRBV20-1|TRBJ2-3|NA
CSAPGQGARDTQYF
TGCAGTGCTCCGGGACAGGGGGCTAGGGATACGCAGTATTTT
>TRBD1|TRBV29-1|TRBJ2-7|few
CSVTGGWDEQYF
TGCAGCGTTACAGGGGGTTGGGACGAGCAGTACTTC